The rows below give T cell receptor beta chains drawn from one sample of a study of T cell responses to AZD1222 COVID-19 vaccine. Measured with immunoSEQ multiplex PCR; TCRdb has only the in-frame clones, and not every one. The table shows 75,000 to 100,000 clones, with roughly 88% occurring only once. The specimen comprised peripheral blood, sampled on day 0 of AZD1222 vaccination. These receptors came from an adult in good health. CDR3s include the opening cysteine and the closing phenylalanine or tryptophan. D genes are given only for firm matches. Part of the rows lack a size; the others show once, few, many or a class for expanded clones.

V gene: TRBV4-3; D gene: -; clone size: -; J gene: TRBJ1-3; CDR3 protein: CASSQDRGTGNTIYF; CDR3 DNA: TGCGCCAGCAGCCAAGATAGGGGTACAGGAAACACCATATATTTT
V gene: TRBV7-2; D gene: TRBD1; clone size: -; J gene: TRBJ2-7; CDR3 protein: CASSSTGTGVYEQYF; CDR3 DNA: TGTGCCAGCAGCAGCACCGGGACAGGGGTATACGAGCAGTACTTC
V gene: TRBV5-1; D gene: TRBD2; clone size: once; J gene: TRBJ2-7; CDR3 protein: CASSPGTSIYYEQYF; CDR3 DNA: TGCGCCAGCAGCCCCGGGACTAGCATTTACTACGAGCAGTACTTC
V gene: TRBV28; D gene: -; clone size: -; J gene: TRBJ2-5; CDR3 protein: CASSFKMRPQETQYF; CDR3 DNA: TGTGCCAGCAGTTTTAAGATGCGCCCACAAGAGACCCAGTACTTC
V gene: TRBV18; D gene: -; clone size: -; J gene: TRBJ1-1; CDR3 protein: CASSPTARSEAFF; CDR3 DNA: TGTGCCAGCTCCCCGACCGCGAGGTCTGAAGCTTTCTTT
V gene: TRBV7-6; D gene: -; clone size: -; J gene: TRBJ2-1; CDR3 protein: CASSPRAGFGLENEQFF; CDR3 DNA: TGTGCCAGCAGCCCCCGGGCAGGGTTCGGGTTGGAGAATGAGCAGTTCTTC
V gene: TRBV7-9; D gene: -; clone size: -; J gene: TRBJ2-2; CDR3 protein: CASRGSGDGNTGELFF; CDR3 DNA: TGTGCCAGCAGGGGTTCAGGGGATGGTAACACCGGGGAGCTGTTTTTT
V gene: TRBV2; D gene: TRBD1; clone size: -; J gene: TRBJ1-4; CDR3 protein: CASRGDSGGEKLFF; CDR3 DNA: TGTGCCAGCAGGGGGGACAGTGGGGGTGAAAAACTGTTTTTT
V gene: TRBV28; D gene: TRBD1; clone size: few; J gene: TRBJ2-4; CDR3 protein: CASSLVGQGSFKNIQYF; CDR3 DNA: TGTGCCAGCAGTTTAGTGGGACAGGGGTCATTCAAAAACATTCAGTACTTC
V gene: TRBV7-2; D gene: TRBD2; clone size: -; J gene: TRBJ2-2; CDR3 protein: CASSVTGTSTGELFF; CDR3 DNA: TGTGCCAGCAGCGTAACCGGGACTAGCACCGGGGAGCTGTTTTTT
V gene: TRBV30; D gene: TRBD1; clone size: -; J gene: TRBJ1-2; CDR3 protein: CAWSLAPGQGSGYTF; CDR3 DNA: TGTGCCTGGAGTCTAGCTCCGGGACAGGGGAGCGGCTACACCTTC
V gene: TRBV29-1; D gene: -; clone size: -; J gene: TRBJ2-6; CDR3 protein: CSVEQMPDEGPGAGANVLTF; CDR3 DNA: TGCAGCGTTGAACAAATGCCGGACGAGGGTCCTGGGGCTGGGGCCAACGTCCTGACTTTC
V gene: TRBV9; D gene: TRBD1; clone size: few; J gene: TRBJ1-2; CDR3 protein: CASSATGTGDGHTF; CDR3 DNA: TGTGCCAGCAGCGCGACCGGGACAGGGGACGGGCACACCTTC
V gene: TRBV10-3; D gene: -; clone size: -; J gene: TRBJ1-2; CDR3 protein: CATKQAGRNYGYTF; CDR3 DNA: TGTGCCACAAAACAAGCGGGACGGAACTATGGCTACACCTTC
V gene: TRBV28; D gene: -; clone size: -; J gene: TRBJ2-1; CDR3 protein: CASSLIGRSSYNEQFF; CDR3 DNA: TGTGCCAGCAGTTTAATAGGGAGAAGCTCCTACAATGAGCAGTTCTTC
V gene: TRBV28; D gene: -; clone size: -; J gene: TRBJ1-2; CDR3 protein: CASSSRGHANYGYTF; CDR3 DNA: TGTGCCAGCAGTTCTCGGGGACACGCTAACTATGGCTACACCTTC